The 8 T cell receptor beta chains reported below all come from one sample, sequenced in a study of blood T cell repertoires in COVID-19. Libraries were prepared by immunoSEQ multiplex PCR; TCRdb keeps only in-frame clonotypes and omits some of them. The table has about 200,000 clones, more than 75% seen once; the top ten hold 6%. Sequencing was carried out using peripheral blood. The receptors here all came from a man aged 35-49 years with active or convalescent COVID-19.

J is TRBJ1-2 and V is TRBV3-1 (or the pseudogene TRBV3-2); a possible D gene is TRBD1 (6 bases). CDR3 length: 16 amino acids. Per the germline V gene, CDR1 is LGHDT and CDR2 is YNNKEL (reference sequence). V lost 6 bases and J 8 bases, leaving 25 bases between the germline ends. DNA of the CDR3: TGTGCCAGCAGTCGGGCAGGGGACAAGTCATGGGGAGGCTACACCTTC. Its translation is CASSRAGDKSWGGYTF.

The CDR3 is CASSYSGGGYTF. The CDR3 nucleotides read TGTGCCAGCAGTTACTCGGGAGGTGGCTACACCTTC. V gene TRBV6-6 combines with J gene TRBJ1-2, with no clear D. Germline V lookup: CDR1 MNHNY, CDR2 SVGAGI (reference sequence). The length of the CDR3 is 12 residues. The V end was cut by 0 bases, the J end by 7 bases, with 6 bases between.

The V gene is TRBV7-2, the J gene TRBJ2-1; 7 bases align to TRBD1. The ends lost 5 bases at V and 7 bases at J; junction bases unmatched: 11. CDR1 and CDR2 (germline): SGHTA, FQGNSA. This CDR3 has 15 amino acids. The CDR3 DNA is TGTGCCAGCAGCCAAGTCGGGACAGCCCGAAATGAGCAGTTCTTC. Its protein product is CASSQVGTARNEQFF. The complete variable domain, with remaining parts taken from reference TRBV7-2 and TRBJ2-1, reads GAGVSQSPSNKVTEKGKDVELRCDPISGHTALYWYRQSLGQGLEFLIYFQGNSAPDKSGLPSDRFSAERTGGSVSTLTIQRTQQEDSAVYLCASSQVGTARNEQFFGPGTRLTVL.

V is TRBV25-1 and J is TRBJ1-3; tentative D call: TRBD1 (5 bases). Germline CDR1 is MGHDK and CDR2 is SYGVNS. Trimming pared 0 bases from V and 6 bases from J, leaving 15 bases between. The CDR3 has 16 residues. Here the CDR3 DNA reads TGTGCCAGCAGTGAATATCCCCCCCAGGGATCAAACACCATATATTTT. It specifies CASSEYPPQGSNTIYF. Together with reference TRBV25-1 and TRBJ1-3, the CDR3 gives the full variable domain: EADIYQTPRYLVIGTGKKITLECSQTMGHDKMYWYQQDPGMELHLIHYSYGVNSTEKGDLSSESTVSRIRTEHFPLTLESARPSHTSQYLCASSEYPPQGSNTIYFGEGSWLTVV.

This clone came up once. The chain employs TRBV6-1 and TRBJ1-5; no clear D. CDR1 MNHNS and CDR2 SASEGT come from the germline V gene. The CDR3 totals 15 residues. Trimming took 1 base from V and 5 from J, leaving 12 bases between them. The DNA for the CDR3 is TGTGCCAGCAGTGAAGGAGGGATGAGGCATCAGCCCCAGCATTTT. This sequence encodes CASSEGGMRHQPQHF.

This sequence joins TRBV27 and TRBJ2-2, with 11 bases that match TRBD2. This CDR3 is 18 amino acids long. CDR1 MNHEY and CDR2 SMNVEV come from the germline V gene (reference sequence). V lost 4 bases and J lost 0; bases outside the gene matches: 7. In DNA, the CDR3 is TGTGCCAGCAGTTCCCCGGGACTAGCGGCTACGAACACCGGGGAGCTGTTTTTT. It translates to CASSSPGLAATNTGELFF.

The chain joins TRBV27 to TRBJ1-5, with a weak D call TRBD1 (5 bases). CDR1 is MNHEY, CDR2 SMNVEV, per germline (reference sequence). The CDR3 contains 14 residues. The ends were cut back, 1 base at V and 7 bases at J, with 11 bases in the middle. CDR3: CASSLYGGGQPQHF. CDR3 bases: TGTGCCAGCAGTTTATATGGGGGAGGGCAGCCCCAGCATTTT.

The chain recombines TRBV18 with TRBJ2-7, with 10 positions matching TRBD1. The CDR3 covers 15 residues. V lost 6 bases and J lost 2; bases outside the gene matches: 7. Germline V gene data show CDR1 as KGHSH and CDR2 as LQKENI. CDR3 in amino acids: CASSQGQGPTYEQYF. For the CDR3, the DNA is TGTGCCAGCTCCCAGGGACAGGGGCCCACCTACGAGCAGTACTTC.